This T cell receptor (beta chain) was documented in a study of cytomegalovirus exposure and HLA in healthy donors. Study-wide findings and caveats: TCR beta sequences reportedly predicted most subjects' HLA-A and HLA-B alleles accurately. Later analysis showed most CMV-associated TCR beta chains appearing HLA-restricted.

13 Jbeta primers and 60 Vbeta primers were used for the PCR. Profiled with immunoSEQ multiplex PCR; TCRdb holds only in-frame clones, not every one. The sample holds over 150,000 clones; roughly 87% are singletons and the top ten take approximately 1.4%. Points on this clone: Its matching antigen is unknown.

Every donor was a healthy person donating bone marrow. Germline values: CDR1 SQVTM, CDR2 ANQGSEA. The CDR3 is made up of 14 amino acids. V lost 3 bases, J lost 6 bases, and 8 bases stayed unmatched. The receptor's source is a girl between 10 and 17 years old in good health and CMV-seropositive. The chain is built from TRBV29-1 and TRBJ2-7, with 10 bases that match TRBD1. The sequencing input was PBMCs. CDR3 sequence (DNA): TGCAGCGTTGACCTGACAGGGGGCTTCTCCGAGCAGTACTTC. Residues: CSVDLTGGFSEQYF.